This entry concerns a single T cell receptor (beta chain). Its antigen remains unidentified. Within the sample, other DNA sequences also encode this same CDR3. These data come from a study of cytomegalovirus exposure and HLA in healthy donors. General study points: Using the classifier, cytomegalovirus status was reportedly diagnosed with high specificity and sensitivity. Cytomegalovirus association was assigned to about 150 TCR beta chains. A later analysis showed HLA-associated TCR beta chains outstripping equally common others in clonal expansion. HLA-A and HLA-B allele assignments for most subjects were reportedly predicted accurately using TCR beta sequences.

This CDR3 contains 14 residues. After removal of 0 bases from V and 2 bases from J, the junction contained 1 base not matched to a gene. Germline CDR1 reads SGHRS; CDR2 reads YFSETQ. Researchers ran the PCR with 60 Vbeta and 13 Jbeta primers. The data were produced by immunoSEQ multiplex PCR, yet TCRdb's version contains in-frame clones alone and is incomplete. The table has over 100,000 clones, roughly 80% seen once. The specimen sequenced was PBMCs. This receptor was obtained from a female donor in good health and CMV-seronegative. This chain connects TRBV5-1 to TRBJ2-5, with 7 bases that match TRBD1. The CDR3, as DNA: TGCGCCAGCAGCTTGGGACAGGGACAAGAGACCCAGTACTTC. Amino acids: CASSLGQGQETQYF.